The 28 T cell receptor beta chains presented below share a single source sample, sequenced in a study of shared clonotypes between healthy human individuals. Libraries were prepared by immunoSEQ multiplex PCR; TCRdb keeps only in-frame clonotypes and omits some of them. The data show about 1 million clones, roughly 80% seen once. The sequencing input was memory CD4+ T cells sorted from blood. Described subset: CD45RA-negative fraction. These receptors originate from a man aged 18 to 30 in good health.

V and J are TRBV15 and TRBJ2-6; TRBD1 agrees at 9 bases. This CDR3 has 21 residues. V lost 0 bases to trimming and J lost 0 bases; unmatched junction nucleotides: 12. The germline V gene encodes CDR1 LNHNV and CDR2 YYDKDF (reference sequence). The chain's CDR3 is CATSRDWGTGTGLSGANVLTF. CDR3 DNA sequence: TGTGCCACCAGCAGAGATTGGGGAACCGGGACAGGGCTCTCTGGGGCCAACGTCCTGACTTTC.

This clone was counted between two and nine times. The CDR3 loop reads CAWRQGRSSPLHF. The DNA for the CDR3 is TGTGCCTGGAGGCAGGGGCGCAGTTCACCCCTCCACTTT. This rearrangement joins TRBV30 to TRBJ1-6; D might be TRBD1 (6 bases). Trimming stripped 3 bases from V and 9 bases from J, with 12 bases between. The length of the CDR3 is 13 residues. Germline lookup yields CDR1 GTSNPN and CDR2 SVGIG (reference sequence).

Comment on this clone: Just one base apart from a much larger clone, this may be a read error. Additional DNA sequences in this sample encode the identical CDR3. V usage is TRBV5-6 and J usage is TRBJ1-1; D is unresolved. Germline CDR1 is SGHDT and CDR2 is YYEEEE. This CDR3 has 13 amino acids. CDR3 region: CASSRRVWTEAFF. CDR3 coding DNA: TGTGCTAGCAGCCGGCGGGTTTGGACTGAAGCTTTCTTT.

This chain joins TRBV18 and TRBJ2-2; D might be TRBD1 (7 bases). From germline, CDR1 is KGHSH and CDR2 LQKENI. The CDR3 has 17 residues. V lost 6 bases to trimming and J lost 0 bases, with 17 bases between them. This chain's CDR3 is CASSPAGGRTNTGELFF. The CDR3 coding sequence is TGTGCCAGCTCTCCCGCAGGGGGGCGTACGAACACCGGGGAGCTGTTTTTT. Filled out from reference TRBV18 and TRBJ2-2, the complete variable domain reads NAGVMQNPRHLVRRRGQEARLRCSPMKGHSHVYWYRQLPEEGLKFMVYLQKENIIDESGMPKERFSAEFPKEGPSILRIQQVVRGDSAAYFCASSPAGGRTNTGELFFGEGSRLTVL.

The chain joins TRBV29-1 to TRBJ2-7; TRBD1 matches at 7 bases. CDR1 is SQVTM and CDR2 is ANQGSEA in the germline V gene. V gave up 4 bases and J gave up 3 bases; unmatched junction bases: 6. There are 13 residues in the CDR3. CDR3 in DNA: TGCAGCGTTGTAGGACAGGCTTTCTACGAGCAGTACTTC. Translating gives CSVVGQAFYEQYF.

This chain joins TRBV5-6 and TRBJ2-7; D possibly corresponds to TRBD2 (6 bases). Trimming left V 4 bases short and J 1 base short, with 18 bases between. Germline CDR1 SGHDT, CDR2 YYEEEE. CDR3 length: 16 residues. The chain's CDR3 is CASSGGTLKPSYEQYF. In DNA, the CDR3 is TGTGCCAGCAGCGGGGGGACCCTTAAACCGTCCTACGAGCAGTACTTC.

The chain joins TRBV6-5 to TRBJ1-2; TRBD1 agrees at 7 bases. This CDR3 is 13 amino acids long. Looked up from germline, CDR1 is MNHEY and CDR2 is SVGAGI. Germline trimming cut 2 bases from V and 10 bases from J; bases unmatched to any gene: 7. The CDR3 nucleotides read TGTGCCAGCAGTTACAGACAGGGCTCGTCCTACACCTTC. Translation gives CASSYRQGSSYTF.

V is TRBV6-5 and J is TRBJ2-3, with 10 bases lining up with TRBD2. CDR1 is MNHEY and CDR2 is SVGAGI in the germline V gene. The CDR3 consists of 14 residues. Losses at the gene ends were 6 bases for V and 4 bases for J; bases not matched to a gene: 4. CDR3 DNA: TGTGCCAGCAGGCTAGCGGGAGCCGCAGATACGCAGTATTTT. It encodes CASRLAGAADTQYF.

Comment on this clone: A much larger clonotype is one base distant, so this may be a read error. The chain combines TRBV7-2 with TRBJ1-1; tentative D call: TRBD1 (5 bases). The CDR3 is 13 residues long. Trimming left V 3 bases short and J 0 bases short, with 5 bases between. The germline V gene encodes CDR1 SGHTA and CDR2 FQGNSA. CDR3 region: CASSLTVNTEAFF. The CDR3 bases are TGTGCCAGCAGCTTGACAGTGAACACTGAAGCTTTCTTT. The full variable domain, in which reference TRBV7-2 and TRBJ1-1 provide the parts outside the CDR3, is GAGVSQSPSNKVTEKGKDVELRCDPISGHTALYWYRQSLGQGLEFLIYFQGNSAPDKSGLPSDRFSAERTGGSVSTLTIQRTQQEDSAVYLCASSLTVNTEAFFGQGTRLTVV.

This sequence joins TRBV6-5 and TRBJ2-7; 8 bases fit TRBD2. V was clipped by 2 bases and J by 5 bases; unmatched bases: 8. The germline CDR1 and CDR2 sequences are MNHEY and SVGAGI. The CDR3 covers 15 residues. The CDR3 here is CASSYLGLEPHEQYF. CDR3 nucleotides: TGTGCCAGCAGTTACCTGGGACTAGAACCCCACGAGCAGTACTTC.

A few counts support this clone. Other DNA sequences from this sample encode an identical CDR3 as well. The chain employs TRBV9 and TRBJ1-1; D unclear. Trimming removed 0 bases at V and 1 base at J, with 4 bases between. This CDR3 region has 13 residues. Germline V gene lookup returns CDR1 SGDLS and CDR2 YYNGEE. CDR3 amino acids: CASSVVSNTEAFF. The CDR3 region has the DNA TGTGCCAGCAGCGTAGTGTCGAACACTGAAGCTTTCTTT.

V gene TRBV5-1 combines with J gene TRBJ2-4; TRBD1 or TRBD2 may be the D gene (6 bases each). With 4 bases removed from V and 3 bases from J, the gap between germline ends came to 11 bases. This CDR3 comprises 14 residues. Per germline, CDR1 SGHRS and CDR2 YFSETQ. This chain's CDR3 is CASSPEGGKNIQYF. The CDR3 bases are TGCGCCAGCAGCCCAGAGGGGGGCAAAAACATTCAGTACTTC.

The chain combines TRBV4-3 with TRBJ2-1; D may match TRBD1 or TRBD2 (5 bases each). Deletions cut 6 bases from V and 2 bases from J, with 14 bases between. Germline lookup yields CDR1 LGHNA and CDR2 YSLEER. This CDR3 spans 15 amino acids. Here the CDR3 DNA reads TGCGCCAGCAGTCGCCGGAGAGGGGCCTACAATGAGCAGTTCTTC. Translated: CASSRRRGAYNEQFF.

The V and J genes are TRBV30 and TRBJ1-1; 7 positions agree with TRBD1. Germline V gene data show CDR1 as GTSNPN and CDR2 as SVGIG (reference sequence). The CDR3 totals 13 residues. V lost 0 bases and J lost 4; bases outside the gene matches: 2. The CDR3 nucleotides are TGTGCCTGGAGTGTAGGGACAGTCACTGAAGCTTTCTTT. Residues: CAWSVGTVTEAFF. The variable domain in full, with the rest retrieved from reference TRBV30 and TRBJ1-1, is SQTIHQWPATLVQPVGSPLSLECTVEGTSNPNLYWYRQAAGRGLQLLFYSVGIGQISSEVPQNLSASRPQDRQFILSSKKLLLSDSGFYLCAWSVGTVTEAFFGQGTRLTVV.

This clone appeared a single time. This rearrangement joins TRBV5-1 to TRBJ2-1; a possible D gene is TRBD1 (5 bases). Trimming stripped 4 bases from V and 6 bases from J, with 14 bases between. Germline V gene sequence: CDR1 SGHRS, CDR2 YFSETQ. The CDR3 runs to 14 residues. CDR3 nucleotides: TGCGCCAGCAGCCTAATCGTAAGGGGCAATGAGCAGTTCTTC. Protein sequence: CASSLIVRGNEQFF.

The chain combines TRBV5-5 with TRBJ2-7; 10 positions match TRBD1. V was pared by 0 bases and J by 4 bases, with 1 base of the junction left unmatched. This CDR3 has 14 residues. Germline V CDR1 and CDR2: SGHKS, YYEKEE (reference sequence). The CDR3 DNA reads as TGTGCCAGCAGCTTGGGGACAGGGGGTTACGAGCAGTACTTC. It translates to CASSLGTGGYEQYF.

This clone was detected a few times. CDR3 loop: CASSGQDRVNSPLHF. In DNA, the CDR3 is TGTGCCAGCAGTGGTCAAGACAGGGTGAATTCACCCCTCCACTTT. The V and J genes are TRBV6-1 and TRBJ1-6, with 7 bases that match TRBD1. The junction had 7 bases not matched to a gene; V was cut back by 4 bases and J by 7 bases. CDR3 size: 15 residues. Germline loops: CDR1 MNHNS, CDR2 SASEGT.

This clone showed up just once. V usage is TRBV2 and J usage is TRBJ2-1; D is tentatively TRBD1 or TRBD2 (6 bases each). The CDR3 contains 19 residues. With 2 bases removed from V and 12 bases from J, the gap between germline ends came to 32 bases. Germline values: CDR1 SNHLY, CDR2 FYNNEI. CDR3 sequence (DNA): TGTGCCAGCAGTGAAATAACAGGGTACGCGGGGAATTCTATCACAGGGCAGTTCTTC. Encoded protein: CASSEITGYAGNSITGQFF.

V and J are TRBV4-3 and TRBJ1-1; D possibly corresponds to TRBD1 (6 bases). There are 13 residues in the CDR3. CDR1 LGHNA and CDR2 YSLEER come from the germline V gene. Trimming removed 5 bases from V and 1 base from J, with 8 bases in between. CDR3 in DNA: TGCGCCAGCAGCGGACAGACGAACACTGAAGCTTTCTTT. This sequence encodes CASSGQTNTEAFF.

The CDR3 nucleotides read TGTGCCAGCAGTGAAACAGGAGGCACAATAGATACGCAGTATTTT. It encodes CASSETGGTIDTQYF. V usage is TRBV2 and J usage is TRBJ2-3; D possibly uses TRBD1 or TRBD2 (5 bases each). Germline V CDR1 and CDR2: SNHLY, FYNNEI. This CDR3 is built from 15 residues. V was clipped by 2 bases and J by 5 bases, with 14 bases between them.

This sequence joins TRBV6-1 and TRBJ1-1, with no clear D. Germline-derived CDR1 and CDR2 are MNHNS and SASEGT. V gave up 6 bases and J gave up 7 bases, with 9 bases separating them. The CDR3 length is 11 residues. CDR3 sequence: CASRDILEAFF. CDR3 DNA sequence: TGTGCCAGCAGAGACATCCTTGAAGCTTTCTTT.

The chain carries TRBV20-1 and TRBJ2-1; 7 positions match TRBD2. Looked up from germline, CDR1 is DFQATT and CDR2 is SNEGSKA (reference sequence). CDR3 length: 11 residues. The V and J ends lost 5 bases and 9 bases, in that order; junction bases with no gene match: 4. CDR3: CSAHSGSEQFF. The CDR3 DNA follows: TGCAGTGCTCATAGCGGGTCTGAGCAGTTCTTC.

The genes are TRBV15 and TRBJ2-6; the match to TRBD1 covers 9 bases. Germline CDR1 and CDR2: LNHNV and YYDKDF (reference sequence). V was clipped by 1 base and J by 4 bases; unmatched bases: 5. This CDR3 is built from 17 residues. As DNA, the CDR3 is TGTGCCACCAGCAGAGTAGGACAGGGGCCCGGGGCCAACGTCCTGACTTTC. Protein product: CATSRVGQGPGANVLTF.

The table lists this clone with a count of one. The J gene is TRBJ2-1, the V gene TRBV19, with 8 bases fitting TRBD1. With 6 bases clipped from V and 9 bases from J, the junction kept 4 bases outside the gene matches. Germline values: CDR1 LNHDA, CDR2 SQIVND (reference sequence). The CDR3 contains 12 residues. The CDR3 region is CASSPGGIEQFF. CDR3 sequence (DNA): TGTGCCAGTAGCCCAGGGGGCATTGAGCAGTTCTTC.

This CDR3 is CASANGGSGNTIYF. The CDR3 DNA reads TGTGCCAGCGCTAATGGGGGCTCTGGAAACACCATATATTTT. The chain couples TRBV11-2 to TRBJ1-3; tentatively, D is TRBD1 (5 bases). The germline V and J ends were trimmed by 8 bases and 0 bases, with 11 bases remaining between them. CDR1 is SGHAT and CDR2 is FQNNGV in the germline V gene. The CDR3 length is 14 residues. The full variable domain, rest sourced from reference TRBV11-2 and TRBJ1-3, is EAGVAQSPRYKIIEKRQSVAFWCNPISGHATLYWYQQILGQGPKLLIQFQNNGVVDDSQLPKDRFSAERLKGVDSTLKIQPAKLEDSAVYLCASANGGSGNTIYFGEGSWLTVV.

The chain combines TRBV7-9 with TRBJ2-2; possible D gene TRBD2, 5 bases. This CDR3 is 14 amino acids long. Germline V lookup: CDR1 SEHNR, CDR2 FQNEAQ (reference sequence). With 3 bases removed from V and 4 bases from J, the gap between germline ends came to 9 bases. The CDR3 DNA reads TGTGCCAGCAGCTTTTTTCGGGGCACCGGGGAGCTGTTTTTT. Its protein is CASSFFRGTGELFF.

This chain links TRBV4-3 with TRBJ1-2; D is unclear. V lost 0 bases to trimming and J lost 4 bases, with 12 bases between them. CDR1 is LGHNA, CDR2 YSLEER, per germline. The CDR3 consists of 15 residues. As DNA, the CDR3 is TGCGCCAGCAGCCAAGATCGGAGCTCTAGCTATGGCTACACCTTC. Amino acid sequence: CASSQDRSSSYGYTF.

The CDR3 is CAISSGRLGELFF. CDR3 nucleotide sequence: TGTGCCATCAGCTCGGGGAGACTCGGGGAGCTGTTTTTT. The J gene is TRBJ2-2, the V gene TRBV10-3, with TRBD2 as a possible D gene (5 bases). The CDR3 is 13 amino acids. Trimming removed 6 bases at V and 7 bases at J, with 12 bases between. CDR1 ENHRY and CDR2 SYGVKD come from the germline V gene.